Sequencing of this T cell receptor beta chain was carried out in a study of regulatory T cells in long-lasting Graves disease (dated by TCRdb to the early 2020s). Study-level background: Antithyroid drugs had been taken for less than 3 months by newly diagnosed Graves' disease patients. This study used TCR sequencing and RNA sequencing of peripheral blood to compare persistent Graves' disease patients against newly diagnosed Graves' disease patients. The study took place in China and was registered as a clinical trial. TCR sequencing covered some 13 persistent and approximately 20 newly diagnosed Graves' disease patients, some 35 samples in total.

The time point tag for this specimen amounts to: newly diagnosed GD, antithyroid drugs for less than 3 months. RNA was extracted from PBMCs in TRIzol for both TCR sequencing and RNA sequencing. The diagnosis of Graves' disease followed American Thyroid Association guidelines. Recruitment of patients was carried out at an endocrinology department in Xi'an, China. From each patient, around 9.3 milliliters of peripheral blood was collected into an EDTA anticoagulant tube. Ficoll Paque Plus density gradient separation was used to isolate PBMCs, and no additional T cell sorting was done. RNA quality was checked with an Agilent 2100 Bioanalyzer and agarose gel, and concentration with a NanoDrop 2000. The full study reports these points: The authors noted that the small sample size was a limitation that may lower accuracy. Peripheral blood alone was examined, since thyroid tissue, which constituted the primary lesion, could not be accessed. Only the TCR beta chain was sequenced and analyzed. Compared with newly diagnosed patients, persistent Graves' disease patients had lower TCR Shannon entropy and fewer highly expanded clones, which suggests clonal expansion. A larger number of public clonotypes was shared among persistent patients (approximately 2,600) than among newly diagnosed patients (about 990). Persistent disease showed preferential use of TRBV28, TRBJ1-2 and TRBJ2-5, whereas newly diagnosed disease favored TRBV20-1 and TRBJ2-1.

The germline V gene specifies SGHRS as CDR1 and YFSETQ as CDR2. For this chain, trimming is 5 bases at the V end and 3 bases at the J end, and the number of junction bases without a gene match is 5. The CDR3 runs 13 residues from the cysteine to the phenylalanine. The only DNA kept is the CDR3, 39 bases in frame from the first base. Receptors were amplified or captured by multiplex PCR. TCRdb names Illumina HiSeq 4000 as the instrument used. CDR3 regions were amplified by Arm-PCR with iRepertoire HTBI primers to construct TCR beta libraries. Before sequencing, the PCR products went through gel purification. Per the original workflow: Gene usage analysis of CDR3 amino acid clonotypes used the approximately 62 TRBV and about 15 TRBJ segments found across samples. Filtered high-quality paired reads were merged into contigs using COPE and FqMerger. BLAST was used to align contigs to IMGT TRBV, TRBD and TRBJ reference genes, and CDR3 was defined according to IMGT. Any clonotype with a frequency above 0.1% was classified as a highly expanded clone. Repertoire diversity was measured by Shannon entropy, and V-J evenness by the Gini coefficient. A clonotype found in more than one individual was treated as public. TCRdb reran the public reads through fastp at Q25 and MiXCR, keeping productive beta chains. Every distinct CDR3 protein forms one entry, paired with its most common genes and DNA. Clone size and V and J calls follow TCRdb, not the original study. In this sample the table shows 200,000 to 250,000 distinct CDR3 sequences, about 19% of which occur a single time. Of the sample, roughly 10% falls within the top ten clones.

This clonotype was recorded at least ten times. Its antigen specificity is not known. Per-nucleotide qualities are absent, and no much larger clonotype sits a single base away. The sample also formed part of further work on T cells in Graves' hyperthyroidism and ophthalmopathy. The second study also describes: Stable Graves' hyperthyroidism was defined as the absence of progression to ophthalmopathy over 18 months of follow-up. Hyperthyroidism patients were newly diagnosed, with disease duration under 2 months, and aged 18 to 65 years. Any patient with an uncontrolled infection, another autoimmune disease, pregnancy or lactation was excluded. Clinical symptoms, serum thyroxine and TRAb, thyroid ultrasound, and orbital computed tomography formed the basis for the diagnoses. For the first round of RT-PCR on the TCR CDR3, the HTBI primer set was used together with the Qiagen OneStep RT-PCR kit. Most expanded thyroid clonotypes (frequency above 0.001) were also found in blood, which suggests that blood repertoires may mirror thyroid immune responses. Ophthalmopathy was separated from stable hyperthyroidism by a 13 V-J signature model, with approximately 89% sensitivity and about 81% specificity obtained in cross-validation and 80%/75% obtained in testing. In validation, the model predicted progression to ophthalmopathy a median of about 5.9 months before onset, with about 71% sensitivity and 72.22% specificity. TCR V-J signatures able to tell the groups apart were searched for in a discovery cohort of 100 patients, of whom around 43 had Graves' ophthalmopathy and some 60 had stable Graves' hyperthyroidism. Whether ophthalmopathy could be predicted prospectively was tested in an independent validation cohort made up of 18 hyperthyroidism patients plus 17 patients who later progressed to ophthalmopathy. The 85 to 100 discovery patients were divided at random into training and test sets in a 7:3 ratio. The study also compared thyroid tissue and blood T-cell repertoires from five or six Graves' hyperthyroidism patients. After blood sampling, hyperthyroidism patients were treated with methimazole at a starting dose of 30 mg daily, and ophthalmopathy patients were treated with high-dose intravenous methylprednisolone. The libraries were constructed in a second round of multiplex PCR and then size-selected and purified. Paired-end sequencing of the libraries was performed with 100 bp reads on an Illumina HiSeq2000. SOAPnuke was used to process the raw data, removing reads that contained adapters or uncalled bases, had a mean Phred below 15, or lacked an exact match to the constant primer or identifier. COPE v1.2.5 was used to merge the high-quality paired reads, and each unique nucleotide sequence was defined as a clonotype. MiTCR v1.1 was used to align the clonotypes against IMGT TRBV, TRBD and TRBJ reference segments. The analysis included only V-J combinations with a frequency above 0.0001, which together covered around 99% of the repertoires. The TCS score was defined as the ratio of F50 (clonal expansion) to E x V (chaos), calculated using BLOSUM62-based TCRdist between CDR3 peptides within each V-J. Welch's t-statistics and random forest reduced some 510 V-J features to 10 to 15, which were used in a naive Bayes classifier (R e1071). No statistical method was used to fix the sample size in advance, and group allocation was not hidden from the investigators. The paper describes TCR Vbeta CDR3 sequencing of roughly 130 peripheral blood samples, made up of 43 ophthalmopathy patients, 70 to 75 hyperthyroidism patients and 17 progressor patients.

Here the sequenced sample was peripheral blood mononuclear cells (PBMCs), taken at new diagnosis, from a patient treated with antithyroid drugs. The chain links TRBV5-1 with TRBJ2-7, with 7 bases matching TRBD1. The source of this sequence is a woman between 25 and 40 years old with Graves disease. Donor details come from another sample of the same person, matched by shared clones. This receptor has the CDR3 CASSIQGSYEQYF. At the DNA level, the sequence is TGCGCCAGCAGTATACAGGGGAGCTACGAGCAGTACTTC.